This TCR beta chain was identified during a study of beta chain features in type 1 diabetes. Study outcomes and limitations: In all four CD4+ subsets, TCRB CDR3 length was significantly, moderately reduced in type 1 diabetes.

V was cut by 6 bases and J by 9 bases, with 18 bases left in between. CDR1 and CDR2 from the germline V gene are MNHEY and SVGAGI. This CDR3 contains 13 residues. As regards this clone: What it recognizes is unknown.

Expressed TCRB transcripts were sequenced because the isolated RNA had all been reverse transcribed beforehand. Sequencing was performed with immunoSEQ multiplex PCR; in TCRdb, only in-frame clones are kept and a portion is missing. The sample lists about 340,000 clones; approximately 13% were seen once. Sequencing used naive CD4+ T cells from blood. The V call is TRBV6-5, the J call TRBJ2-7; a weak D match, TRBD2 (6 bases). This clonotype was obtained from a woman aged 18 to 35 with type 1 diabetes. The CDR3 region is CASRQAGGAGQYF. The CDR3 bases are TGTGCCAGCAGGCAGGCAGGAGGGGCCGGGCAGTACTTC.